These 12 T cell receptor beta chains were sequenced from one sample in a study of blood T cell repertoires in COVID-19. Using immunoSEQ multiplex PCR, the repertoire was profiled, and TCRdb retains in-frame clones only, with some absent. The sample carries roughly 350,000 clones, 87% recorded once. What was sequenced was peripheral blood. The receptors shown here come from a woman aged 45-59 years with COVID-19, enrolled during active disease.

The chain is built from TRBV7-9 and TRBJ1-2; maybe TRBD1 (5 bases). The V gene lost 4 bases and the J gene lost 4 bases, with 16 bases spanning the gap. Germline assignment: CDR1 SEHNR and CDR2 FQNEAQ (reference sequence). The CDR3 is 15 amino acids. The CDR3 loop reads CASSYSQGTSYGYTF. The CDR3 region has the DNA TGTGCCAGCAGCTATTCTCAGGGAACCAGCTATGGCTACACCTTC.

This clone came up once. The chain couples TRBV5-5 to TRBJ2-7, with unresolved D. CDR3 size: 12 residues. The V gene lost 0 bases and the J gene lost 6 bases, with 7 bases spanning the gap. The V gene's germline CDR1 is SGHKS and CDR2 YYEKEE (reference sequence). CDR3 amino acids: CASSLGIFEQYF. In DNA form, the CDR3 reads TGTGCCAGCAGCTTGGGTATTTTCGAGCAGTACTTC.

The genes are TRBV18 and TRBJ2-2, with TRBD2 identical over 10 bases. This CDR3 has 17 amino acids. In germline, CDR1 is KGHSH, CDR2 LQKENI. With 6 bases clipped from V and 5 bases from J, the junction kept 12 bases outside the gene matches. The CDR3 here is CASSTYSGRKETGELFF. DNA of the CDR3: TGTGCCAGCTCTACCTATAGCGGGAGGAAGGAGACCGGGGAGCTGTTTTTT. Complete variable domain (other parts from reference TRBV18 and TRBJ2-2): NAGVMQNPRHLVRRRGQEARLRCSPMKGHSHVYWYRQLPEEGLKFMVYLQKENIIDESGMPKERFSAEFPKEGPSILRIQQVVRGDSAAYFCASSTYSGRKETGELFFGEGSRLTVL.

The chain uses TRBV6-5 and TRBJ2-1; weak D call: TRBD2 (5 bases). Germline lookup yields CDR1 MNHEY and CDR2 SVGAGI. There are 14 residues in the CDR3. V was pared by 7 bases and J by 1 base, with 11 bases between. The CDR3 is CASTGRRSYNEQFF. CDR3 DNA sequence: TGTGCCAGCACCGGGCGGAGGTCCTACAATGAGCAGTTCTTC.

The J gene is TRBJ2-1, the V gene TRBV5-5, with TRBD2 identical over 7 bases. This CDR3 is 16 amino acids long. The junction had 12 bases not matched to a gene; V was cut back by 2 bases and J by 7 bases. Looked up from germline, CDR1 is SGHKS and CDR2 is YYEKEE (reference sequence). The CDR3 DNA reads TGTGCCAGCAGCTTTGGGGGAGGGCTAGCGAGGAATGAGCAGTTCTTC. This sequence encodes CASSFGGGLARNEQFF.

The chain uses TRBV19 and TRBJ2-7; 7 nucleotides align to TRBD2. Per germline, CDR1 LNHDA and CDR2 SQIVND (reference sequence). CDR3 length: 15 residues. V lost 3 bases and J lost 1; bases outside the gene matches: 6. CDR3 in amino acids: CASSISASGSYEQYF. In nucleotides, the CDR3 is TGTGCCAGTAGTATTTCGGCTAGCGGATCCTACGAGCAGTACTTC.

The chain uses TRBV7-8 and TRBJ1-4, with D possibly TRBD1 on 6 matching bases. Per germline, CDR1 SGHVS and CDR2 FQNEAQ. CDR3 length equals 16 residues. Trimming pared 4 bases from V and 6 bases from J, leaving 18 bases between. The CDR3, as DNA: TGTGCCAGCAGCTCCTACCCGGGGACAACCGATGAAAAACTGTTTTTT. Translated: CASSSYPGTTDEKLFF.

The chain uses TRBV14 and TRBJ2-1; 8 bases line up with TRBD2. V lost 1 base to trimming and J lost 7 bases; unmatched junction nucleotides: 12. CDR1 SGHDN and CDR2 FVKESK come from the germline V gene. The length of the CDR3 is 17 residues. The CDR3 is CASSQVVSGPGGNEQFF. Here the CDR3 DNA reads TGTGCCAGCAGCCAAGTGGTTTCGGGTCCGGGGGGGAATGAGCAGTTCTTC.

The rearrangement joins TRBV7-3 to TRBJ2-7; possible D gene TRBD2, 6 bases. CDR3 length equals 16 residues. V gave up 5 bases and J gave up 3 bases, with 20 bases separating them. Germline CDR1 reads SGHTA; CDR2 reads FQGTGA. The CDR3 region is CASSDQSWDLHYEQYF. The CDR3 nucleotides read TGTGCCAGCAGCGATCAATCGTGGGACTTGCACTACGAGCAGTACTTC.

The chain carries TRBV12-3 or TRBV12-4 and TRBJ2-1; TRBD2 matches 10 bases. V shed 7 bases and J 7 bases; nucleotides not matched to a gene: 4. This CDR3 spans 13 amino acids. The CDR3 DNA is TGTGCCAGCACGAGCGGGAGGGGGAATGAGCAGTTCTTC. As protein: CASTSGRGNEQFF.

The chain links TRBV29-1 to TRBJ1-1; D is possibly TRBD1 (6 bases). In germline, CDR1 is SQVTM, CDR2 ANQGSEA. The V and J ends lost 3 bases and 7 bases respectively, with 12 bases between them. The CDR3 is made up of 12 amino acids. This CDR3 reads CSVDRGAGEAFF. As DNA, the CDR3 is TGCAGCGTTGACAGGGGCGCCGGTGAAGCTTTCTTT.

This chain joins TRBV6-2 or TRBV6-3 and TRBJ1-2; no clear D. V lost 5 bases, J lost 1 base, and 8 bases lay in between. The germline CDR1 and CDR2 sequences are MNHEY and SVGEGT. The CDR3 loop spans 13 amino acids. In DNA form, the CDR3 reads TGTGCCAGCAGTCCCAAATTTAACTATGGCTACACCTTC. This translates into CASSPKFNYGYTF.